This TCR beta chain was sequenced for a study of post-analysis software for immune sequencing data. As for the study in general: Several disease courses (relapsing-remitting, secondary progressive and progressive-relapsing) of multiple sclerosis were included.

Points from the study as a whole: The study found TRBV5-6, TRBV5-1 and TRBV20-1 among a few TRBV segments more frequent in patients than controls. Same-batch samples co-clustered strongly by F measure.

As concerns this clonotype: As yet, its antigen is unknown.

V lost 5 bases to trimming and J lost 6 bases; unmatched junction nucleotides: 8. CDR3 size: 16 residues. Carried by the TCR beta cDNA libraries were unique molecular identifiers. T cells, about 0.95 to 10 million of them, yielded 500,000 or so cDNA molecules. TCRdb re-called the PCR reads through MiXCR, storing one row per CDR3 protein. The table has about 680,000 distinct CDR3 sequences, approximately 60% seen once. This TCR was sampled from a girl aged 2-10 years with multiple sclerosis. The chain couples TRBV12-3 or TRBV12-4 to TRBJ2-1, with 12 bases fitting TRBD2. Input material: blood. CDR3 protein: CASSAQLAGGGNEQFF. The CDR3 bases are TGTGCCAGCAGTGCCCAACTAGCGGGAGGAGGCAATGAGCAGTTCTTC.